Below, 31 T cell receptor beta chains from the same sample are listed, as sequenced in a study of blood T cell repertoires in COVID-19. Assay used: immunoSEQ multiplex PCR; TCRdb lists only in-frame clones, some missing. Of about 98,000 clones listed, 81% are singletons. Sequences were obtained from peripheral blood. The receptors were sampled from a woman of 80 years or more with acute or convalescent COVID-19.

The chain recombines TRBV27 with TRBJ2-2, with unresolved D. The CDR3 loop spans 16 amino acids. Germline V CDR1 and CDR2: MNHEY, SMNVEV (reference sequence). V lost 3 bases to trimming and J lost 1 base, with 12 bases between them. The CDR3 region is CASSLRPPLNTGELFF. The CDR3 DNA sequence: TGTGCCAGCAGTTTGCGCCCCCCCTTGAACACCGGGGAGCTGTTTTTT.

This chain uses TRBV2 with TRBJ1-1; 10 bases agree with TRBD1. Germline CDR1 SNHLY, CDR2 FYNNEI. The CDR3 has 14 amino acids. With 3 bases clipped from V and 11 bases from J, the junction kept 9 bases outside the gene matches. The CDR3 spells CASSDGTGDGRAFF. In DNA form, the CDR3 reads TGTGCCAGCAGTGACGGGACAGGGGATGGGCGGGCTTTCTTT.

The chain combines TRBV2 with TRBJ1-2; 9 bases align to TRBD1. V dropped 7 bases and J dropped 4; count of bases not matched to a gene: 7. The CDR3 has 14 amino acids. In germline, CDR1 is SNHLY, CDR2 FYNNEI. This CDR3 is CASIPGTGSYGYTF. Written as DNA, the CDR3 is TGTGCCAGCATACCCGGGACAGGGTCCTATGGCTACACCTTC.

Written as DNA, the CDR3 is TGCAGCGTTGGGCAGGGGTACACTGAAGCTTTCTTT. This translates into CSVGQGYTEAFF. The chain has TRBV29-1 and TRBJ1-1, with D possibly TRBD1 on 6 matching bases. There are 12 residues in the CDR3. Trimming pared 4 bases from V and 3 bases from J, leaving 9 bases between. In germline, CDR1 is SQVTM, CDR2 ANQGSEA.

Concerning this clone itself: The sample carries other DNA sequences with the same CDR3. The gene calls are TRBV6-2 or TRBV6-3 and TRBJ2-2; TRBD2 is a possible D gene (5 bases). The CDR3 totals 14 residues. V was trimmed by 6 bases and J by 0 bases, leaving 8 bases between them. Germline V CDR1 and CDR2: MNHEY, SVGEGT. The CDR3 DNA is TGTGCCAGCAGCTCCGGGACGAACACCGGGGAGCTGTTTTTT. Amino acid sequence: CASSSGTNTGELFF.

The V gene is TRBV19, the J gene TRBJ2-7; no clear D. CDR3 size: 15 residues. Per the germline V gene, CDR1 is LNHDA and CDR2 is SQIVND (reference sequence). The ends were cut back, 1 base at V and 0 bases at J, with 10 bases in the middle. CDR3 nucleotides: TGTGCCAGTAGTATAGTACGAGAAACCTCCTACGAGCAGTACTTC. It is translated as CASSIVRETSYEQYF.

The chain links TRBV24-1 to TRBJ1-1; 8 positions match TRBD1. The CDR3 totals 14 residues. CDR1 and CDR2 (germline): KGHDR, SFDVKD. The V gene end was trimmed by 2 bases and the J gene end by 4 bases; junction bases not matched to a gene: 2. CDR3 amino acids: CATSDSTGGTEAFF. The CDR3 region has the DNA TGTGCCACCAGTGATTCCACAGGGGGCACTGAAGCTTTCTTT.

CDR3 in DNA: TGTGCCAGCAGTGAAGAGGCAGGAGGGGGGGGTGAGCAGTACTTC. Encoded protein: CASSEEAGGGGEQYF. The J gene is TRBJ2-7, the V gene TRBV2; D might be TRBD2 (7 bases). V lost 1 base and J 7 bases, leaving 17 bases between the germline ends. Germline CDR1 reads SNHLY; CDR2 reads FYNNEI. This CDR3 has 15 amino acids.

The CDR3: CASSQRQPGELFF. CDR3 DNA sequence: TGTGCCAGCAGCCAGAGACAACCCGGGGAGCTGTTTTTT. This rearrangement joins TRBV13 to TRBJ2-2; D remains ambiguous. Trimming removed 5 bases from V and 6 bases from J, with 10 bases in between. Germline CDR1 reads PRHDT; CDR2 reads FYEKMQ (reference sequence). The CDR3 has 13 amino acids. Full variable domain (missing parts from reference TRBV13 and TRBJ2-2): AAGVIQSPRHLIKEKRETATLKCYPIPRHDTVYWYQQGPGQDPQFLISFYEKMQSDKGSIPDRFSAQQFSDYHSELNMSSLELGDSALYFCASSQRQPGELFFGEGSRLTVL.

The CDR3, as DNA: TGCAGTGCTAGTGGCGACAGGGGCGGTCAGCCCCAGCATTTT. Translating it yields CSASGDRGGQPQHF. This chain connects TRBV20-1 to TRBJ1-5, with 8 bases matching TRBD1. Germline CDR1 is DFQATT and CDR2 is SNEGSKA (reference sequence). V lost 3 bases to trimming and J lost 6 bases; unmatched junction nucleotides: 7. The CDR3 consists of 14 residues.

The genes are TRBV3-1 (or the pseudogene TRBV3-2) and TRBJ2-5; 7 bases match TRBD2. Germline V gives CDR1 LGHDT, CDR2 YNNKEL (reference sequence). The CDR3 has 15 residues. J was trimmed by 8 bases and V by 2 bases; bases with no gene match: 11. CDR3 in DNA: TGTGCCAGCAGCCAAACGTCGGGGCTAGCGGCAACCCAGTACTTC. Translating it yields CASSQTSGLAATQYF.

The chain is built from TRBV7-2 and TRBJ1-6; 12 bases are shared with TRBD1. V shed 5 bases, J shed 10 bases, and the junction held 9 bases outside the gene matches. Per germline, CDR1 SGHTA and CDR2 FQGNSA. This CDR3 region has 16 residues. CDR3 sequence (DNA): TGTGCCAGCAGCGGGGGACAGGGGGCAAGGAAGTCACCCCTCCACTTT. It specifies CASSGGQGARKSPLHF.

This chain joins TRBV6-1 and TRBJ2-5; 7 bases match TRBD1. Germline V gene data show CDR1 as MNHNS and CDR2 as SASEGT. The CDR3 totals 15 residues. V was pared by 4 bases and J by 0 bases, with 5 bases of the junction left unmatched. The DNA for the CDR3 is TGTGCCAGCAGTGCCAGGGGGTTGGACCAAGAGACCCAGTACTTC. Translating it yields CASSARGLDQETQYF.

The gene calls are TRBV6-6 and TRBJ1-4; a weak D match, TRBD1 (6 bases). Germline CDR1 is MNHNY and CDR2 is SVGAGI (reference sequence). V dropped 8 bases and J dropped 5 bases, with 18 bases sitting between them. There are 15 residues in the CDR3. The CDR3 sequence is CASAEPGDRNEKLFF. CDR3 DNA sequence: TGTGCCAGCGCGGAGCCAGGGGATAGGAATGAAAAACTGTTTTTT.

V gene TRBV7-9 combines with J gene TRBJ1-4, with TRBD1 as a possible D gene (6 bases). Trimming removed 1 base from V and 7 bases from J, with 13 bases in between. This CDR3 has 15 residues. The germline V gene encodes CDR1 SEHNR and CDR2 FQNEAQ (reference sequence). The CDR3 is CASSLGQDSGEKLFF. CDR3 DNA: TGTGCCAGCAGCTTAGGACAGGATAGTGGTGAAAAACTGTTTTTT.

The V and J genes are TRBV7-9 and TRBJ1-6, with D perhaps matching TRBD1 (6 bases). Trimming removed 1 base from V and 4 bases from J, with 14 bases in between. Looked up from germline, CDR1 is SEHNR and CDR2 is FQNEAQ (reference sequence). The CDR3 runs to 17 residues. In nucleotides, the CDR3 is TGTGCCAGCAGCTTAGGCACCGGGGGGGCTTATAATTCACCCCTCCACTTT. Translating it yields CASSLGTGGAYNSPLHF.

V usage is TRBV6-1 and J usage is TRBJ1-1; D unresolved. Germline V lookup: CDR1 MNHNS, CDR2 SASEGT. The V end lost 2 bases, the J end lost 4 bases, and 8 bases lay between the germline ends. This CDR3 comprises 13 residues. The CDR3 sequence is CASSESRSTEAFF. Here the CDR3 DNA reads TGTGCCAGCAGTGAAAGTCGCAGCACTGAAGCTTTCTTT.

The CDR3 loop is CASSQENRGADTQYF. The DNA of the CDR3 is TGCGCCAGCAGCCAAGAGAATCGCGGGGCAGATACGCAGTATTTT. The chain employs TRBV4-3 and TRBJ2-3; TRBD2 is a possible D gene (6 bases). Germline V gene lookup returns CDR1 LGHNA and CDR2 YSLEER. This CDR3 contains 15 residues. V shed 0 bases and J shed 4 bases, with 11 bases lying between them.

This sequence joins TRBV5-4 and TRBJ2-7; tentative D call: TRBD1 (6 bases). Germline lookup yields CDR1 SGHNT and CDR2 YYREEE (reference sequence). V gave up 2 bases and J gave up 6 bases, with 12 bases separating them. The CDR3 loop spans 13 amino acids. CDR3 sequence (DNA): TGTGCCAGCAGCTTCGATAGGGGGATCGAGCAGTACTTC. Its translation is CASSFDRGIEQYF. Using reference TRBV5-4 and TRBJ2-7 for the parts outside the CDR3, the full variable domain is ETGVTQSPTHLIKTRGQQVTLRCSSQSGHNTVSWYQQALGQGPQFIFQYYREEENGRGNFPPRFSGLQFPNYSSELNVNALELDDSALYLCASSFDRGIEQYFGPGTRLTVT.

This clone occurred once. The chain combines TRBV10-1 with TRBJ2-1; D is unclear. The germline V gene has CDR1 WNHNN and CDR2 SYGVQD (reference sequence). The CDR3 totals 12 residues. Trimming pared 5 bases from V and 5 bases from J, leaving 7 bases between. CDR3 bases: TGCGCCAGCAGTTCTACCCACAATGAGCAGTTCTTC. Translation gives CASSSTHNEQFF.

The V call is TRBV28, the J call TRBJ1-2, with D tentatively TRBD1 (6 bases). The V and J ends lost 4 bases and 3 bases respectively, with 12 bases between them. The CDR3 extends over 14 amino acids. Germline CDR1 reads MDHEN; CDR2 reads SYDVKM. CDR3 nucleotides: TGTGCCAGCAGTTGGCCACAGGGCTACTATGGCTACACCTTC. The encoded protein is CASSWPQGYYGYTF.

CDR3 protein: CASSYSTGSQPQHF. CDR3 DNA: TGTGCCAGCAGTTACTCGACAGGGAGCCAGCCCCAGCATTTT. V and J are TRBV6-2 or TRBV6-3 and TRBJ1-5; TRBD1 matches 7 bases. The V segment lost 0 bases and the J segment 7 bases; nucleotides outside the gene matches: 3. CDR3 length: 14 residues. The germline CDR1 and CDR2 sequences are MNHEY and SVGEGT.

The gene calls are TRBV12-3 or TRBV12-4 and TRBJ1-2; the match to TRBD1 covers 7 bases. This CDR3 contains 13 residues. Trimming took 5 bases from V and 8 from J; bases not matched to a gene: 8. DNA for the CDR3: TGTGCCAGCAGTCAAAGCGACAGGGACGGCTACACCTTC. Its protein product is CASSQSDRDGYTF.

The chain carries TRBV19 and TRBJ1-3; 7 bases line up with TRBD1. V lost 5 bases to trimming and J lost 4 bases; unmatched junction nucleotides: 11. CDR1 is LNHDA and CDR2 is SQIVND in the germline V gene (reference sequence). The CDR3 totals 16 residues. CDR3 nucleotide sequence: TGTGCCAGTAGTGACCCGGGACAGCCGAAAGGAAACACCATATATTTT. Translating gives CASSDPGQPKGNTIYF. The full variable domain, completed using reference TRBV19 and TRBJ1-3, is DGGITQSPKYLFRKEGQNVTLSCEQNLNHDAMYWYRQDPGQGLRLIYYSQIVNDFQKGDIAEGYSVSREKKESFPLTVTSAQKNPTAFYLCASSDPGQPKGNTIYFGEGSWLTVV.

This clone was counted between two and nine times. This chain links TRBV24-1 with TRBJ1-5; D perhaps matches TRBD1 (6 bases). CDR3 length equals 14 residues. Trimming took 4 bases from V and 9 from J, leaving 15 bases between them. Germline assignment: CDR1 KGHDR and CDR2 SFDVKD. DNA of the CDR3: TGTGCCACCAGTGAGGACAGCCCTAGAGGGCCCCAGCATTTT. It yields the protein CATSEDSPRGPQHF.

This clone was seen just once. The rearrangement uses TRBV19 and TRBJ1-5; D is possibly TRBD1 (6 bases). Looked up from germline, CDR1 is LNHDA and CDR2 is SQIVND (reference sequence). Trimming took 11 bases from V and 6 from J, leaving 23 bases between them. CDR3 size: 15 residues. CDR3 in DNA: TGTGCCGGCGCCCCAAGGGGGTCTGGGGGTCAGCCCCAGCATTTT. Encoded protein: CAGAPRGSGGQPQHF.

The chain uses TRBV5-1 and TRBJ2-7; TRBD1 agrees at 10 bases. The V gene end was trimmed by 5 bases and the J gene end by 6 bases; junction bases not matched to a gene: 11. The CDR3 contains 15 residues. Germline assignment: CDR1 SGHRS and CDR2 YFSETQ. The CDR3 DNA sequence: TGCGCCAGCAGACGATCCGGGACAGGGGCTGTCGAGCAGTACTTC. It yields the protein CASRRSGTGAVEQYF.

V usage is TRBV24-1 and J usage is TRBJ2-3; 7 bases match TRBD2. Germline values: CDR1 KGHDR, CDR2 SFDVKD. CDR3 length equals 13 residues. Trimming cost V 5 bases and J 5 bases; bases outside gene matches: 3. For the CDR3, the DNA is TGTGCCACCAGTGGCGGGGGTGAAGATACGCAGTATTTT. Amino acid sequence: CATSGGGEDTQYF.

The chain combines TRBV7-2 with TRBJ1-5; a weak D match, TRBD1 (6 bases). The CDR3 extends over 15 amino acids. The germline V gene has CDR1 SGHTA and CDR2 FQGNSA. V lost 2 bases to trimming and J lost 1 base, with 9 bases between them. CDR3 nucleotides: TGTGCCAGCAGCTTAACAGGGTTGAGCAATCAGCCCCAGCATTTT. This encodes CASSLTGLSNQPQHF.

The J gene is TRBJ1-2, the V gene TRBV12-3 or TRBV12-4; 7 bases line up with TRBD1. With V trimmed by 7 bases and J by 6 bases, 8 bases remained unmatched. The CDR3 is made up of 13 amino acids. As DNA, the CDR3 is TGTGCCAGCATCCAGGGACAGAGAGATGGCTACACCTTC. It is translated as CASIQGQRDGYTF.

V and J are TRBV4-2 and TRBJ1-4; D may be TRBD1 (5 bases). Trimming removed 0 bases at V and 8 bases at J, with 16 bases between. The CDR3 runs to 16 residues. Looked up from germline, CDR1 is LGHNA and CDR2 is YNFKEQ. CDR3 nucleotide sequence: TGTGCCAGCAGCCAAGATTTGGGGCAGGGAAGGGAAAAACTGTTTTTT. Translated: CASSQDLGQGREKLFF.